A selection of T cell receptor beta chains follows, all from one sample in a study of blood T cell repertoires in COVID-19. The repertoire was sequenced with immunoSEQ multiplex PCR; TCRdb's copy has only in-frame clones and lacks some. The table lists roughly 200,000 clones, 80% to 90% of them singletons. The sequenced sample consisted of peripheral blood. These receptor sequences come from a woman of 80 years or more with COVID-19, enrolled during active disease. CDR3s include the opening cysteine and the closing phenylalanine or tryptophan. The order of the fields is J gene, V gene, D gene, clone size, CDR3 protein, CDR3 DNA. The D gene is left open where the match is weak. Clone size appears in some rows only: once, few, many, or a class for an expanded clone.

TRBJ2-1 TRBV5-1 TRBD2 - CASSSKAGAGYNEQFF TGCGCCAGCAGCTCGAAAGCGGGAGCGGGTTACAATGAGCAGTTCTTC
TRBJ1-3 TRBV24-1 TRBD1 - CATSDATGSGNTIYF TGTGCCACCAGTGACGCGACAGGGTCTGGAAACACCATATATTTT
TRBJ2-5 TRBV7-2 TRBD1 - CASSMGQGLETQYF TGTGCCAGCAGCATGGGACAGGGGTTGGAGACCCAGTACTTC
TRBJ2-4 TRBV11-2 TRBD2 - CASSPYGGGPVIQYF TGTGCCAGCAGCCCTTATGGCGGGGGGCCGGTCATTCAGTACTTC
TRBJ2-4 TRBV5-6 - - CASSYRVLAKNIQYF TGTGCCAGCAGCTACCGGGTACTAGCCAAAAACATTCAGTACTTC
TRBJ1-1 TRBV5-1 - - CASSLEPGSTGEAFF TGCGCCAGCAGCTTGGAACCAGGATCCACAGGTGAAGCTTTCTTT
TRBJ2-3 TRBV18 TRBD2 - CASSLERGGSDTQYF TGTGCCAGCTCACTGGAGCGGGGGGGCTCAGATACGCAGTATTTT
TRBJ2-3 TRBV5-4 - once CASSFGGREGDTQYF TGTGCCAGCAGCTTCGGGGGTCGAGAAGGAGATACGCAGTATTTT
TRBJ2-7 TRBV4-2 TRBD2 - CASSLRLAGGSHSYEQYF TGTGCCAGCAGCCTCCGACTAGCGGGAGGATCTCACTCCTACGAGCAGTACTTC
TRBJ2-5 TRBV7-2 - - CASSLGYGQLILQETQYF TGTGCCAGCAGCTTAGGATATGGACAGCTAATACTACAAGAGACCCAGTACTTC
TRBJ2-1 TRBV28 - - CASSSGRETEQFF TGTGCCAGCAGTTCCGGACGGGAGACTGAGCAGTTCTTC
TRBJ1-6 TRBV19 - few CASNQGNNSPLHF TGTGCCAGTAACCAGGGCAATAATTCACCCCTCCACTTT
TRBJ2-7 TRBV27 - - CASVGSRGAYEQYF TGTGCCAGCGTCGGGAGCAGGGGGGCCTACGAGCAGTACTTC
TRBJ2-5 TRBV11-3 TRBD1 - CASSLGQQGVQETQYF TGTGCCAGCAGCTTAGGGCAACAGGGGGTGCAAGAGACCCAGTACTTC
TRBJ1-1 TRBV4-1 - few CASSQAQGTEAFF TGCGCCAGCAGCCAAGCCCAGGGGACTGAAGCTTTCTTT
TRBJ2-3 TRBV24-1 - - CATSDLDTERGTDTQYF TGTGCCACCAGTGATTTGGATACGGAGAGAGGCACAGATACGCAGTATTTT
TRBJ2-3 TRBV7-2 - - CASSPDGQPTDTQYF TGTGCCAGCAGCCCCGACGGACAGCCTACAGATACGCAGTATTTT
TRBJ1-5 TRBV7-9 - - CASSLGGGSNQPQHF TGTGCCAGCAGCTTAGGCGGGGGTAGCAATCAGCCCCAGCATTTT
TRBJ2-1 TRBV12-5 TRBD2 - CASGAGSGGSYNEQFF TGTGCTAGTGGTGCCGGGAGCGGGGGCTCCTACAATGAGCAGTTCTTC
TRBJ1-6 TRBV3-1/TRBV3-2 TRBD1 - CASSLGQGGSPLHF TGTGCCAGCAGCTTGGGACAGGGGGGTTCACCCCTCCACTTT
TRBJ2-3 TRBV7-2 - - CASSPNFPDTQYF TGTGCCAGCAGCCCCAACTTTCCAGATACGCAGTATTTT
TRBJ2-7 TRBV3-1/TRBV3-2 - - CASTGSGGLAYEQYF TGTGCCAGCACCGGATCAGGGGGGTTGGCCTACGAGCAGTACTTC
TRBJ2-7 TRBV4-3 TRBD1 few CASSQVRQGETYEQYF TGCGCCAGCAGCCAAGTTAGACAGGGGGAGACCTACGAGCAGTACTTC
TRBJ2-7 TRBV11-2 - - CASSLAPGYEQYF TGTGCCAGCAGCTTAGCGCCGGGCTACGAGCAGTACTTC
TRBJ2-7 TRBV11-2 - few CASSPPNIYEQYF TGTGCCAGCAGCCCCCCGAACATCTACGAGCAGTACTTC
TRBJ2-3 TRBV3-1/TRBV3-2 TRBD2 - CASSALAGVTDTQYF TGTGCCAGCAGCGCACTAGCGGGAGTGACAGATACGCAGTATTTT
TRBJ1-1 TRBV7-7 - - CASSQLGGTEAFF TGTGCTAGCAGCCAACTGGGAGGGACTGAAGCTTTCTTT
TRBJ1-2 TRBV11-2 TRBD1 - CASSFGTGGWGYTF TGTGCCAGCAGCTTCGGGACAGGGGGTTGGGGCTACACCTTC
TRBJ2-1 TRBV6-5 TRBD1 - CASSSRDRGYNEQFF TGTGCCAGCAGTTCCCGGGACAGGGGTTACAATGAGCAGTTCTTC
TRBJ1-2 TRBV12-3/TRBV12-4 - - CASSLRGPHGYTF TGTGCCAGCAGTTTGCGAGGGCCCCATGGCTACACCTTC
TRBJ2-7 TRBV5-1 TRBD2 - CASSSWTSSEEQYF TGCGCCAGCAGCTCATGGACTAGCTCGGAGGAGCAGTACTTC
TRBJ1-2 TRBV19 TRBD1 - CASRKIDRASGYTF TGTGCCAGTAGGAAAATCGACAGGGCTTCTGGCTACACCTTC
TRBJ2-3 TRBV10-3 TRBD2 - CAIGAGGGTDTQYF TGTGCCATCGGGGCGGGAGGGGGCACAGATACGCAGTATTTT
TRBJ1-1 TRBV6-5 - - CASSYVSSGAAEAFF TGTGCCAGCAGTTATGTTTCGTCAGGGGCAGCTGAAGCTTTCTTT
TRBJ2-7 TRBV7-8 TRBD2 - CASSPGPRLAVYEQYF TGTGCCAGCAGCCCGGGACCGAGACTAGCGGTCTACGAGCAGTACTTC
TRBJ2-5 TRBV28 TRBD1 few CASSKRTGEETQYF TGTGCCAGCAGTAAGCGGACAGGGGAGGAGACCCAGTACTTC
TRBJ1-1 TRBV7-9 - - CASTSPGGATEAFF TGTGCCAGCACTTCTCCCGGGGGGGCGACTGAAGCTTTCTTT
TRBJ2-3 TRBV2 - - CASSPIRGGTDTQYF TGTGCCAGCAGTCCCATCCGGGGAGGCACAGATACGCAGTATTTT
TRBJ2-2 TRBV18 - - CASSPTGNTGELFF TGTGCCAGCTCACCCACAGGGAACACCGGGGAGCTGTTTTTT
TRBJ2-3 TRBV6-2/TRBV6-3 TRBD2 - CASSKGLAGGMGTDTQYF TGTGCCAGCAGTAAAGGACTAGCGGGGGGGATGGGCACAGATACGCAGTATTTT
TRBJ2-7 TRBV4-2 TRBD2 - CASSHASGEGAYEQYF TGTGCCAGCAGCCATGCTAGCGGGGAGGGGGCCTACGAGCAGTACTTC
TRBJ1-6 TRBV15 - - CATSRNPGGDSPLHF TGTGCCACCAGCAGAAACCCGGGGGGCGATTCACCCCTCCACTTT
TRBJ2-5 TRBV5-1 - - CASSLFGQPQETQYF TGCGCCAGCAGCTTGTTTGGACAGCCTCAAGAGACCCAGTACTTC
TRBJ2-7 TRBV5-1 TRBD2 - CASSQGLAAFSYEQYF TGCGCCAGCAGCCAGGGACTAGCGGCCTTCTCCTACGAGCAGTACTTC
TRBJ2-7 TRBV28 - few CASSPIAFREQYF TGTGCCAGCAGTCCGATAGCGTTTCGCGAGCAGTACTTC
TRBJ1-2 TRBV28 TRBD1 - CATADRGYGYTF TGTGCCACCGCTGACAGGGGCTATGGCTACACCTTC
TRBJ2-5 TRBV2 TRBD2 once CASSGLAGGFQETQYF TGTGCCAGCAGTGGTCTAGCGGGAGGGTTCCAAGAGACCCAGTACTTC
TRBJ2-5 TRBV9 TRBD1 - CASSVGQGRQETQYF TGTGCCAGCAGCGTAGGACAGGGTCGACAAGAGACCCAGTACTTC